This entry features one T cell receptor (beta chain) sequence. Its specific antigen is unknown. Nothing much larger sits one base from this clone, and base qualities are not available. This sample was included in a study of blood T cell repertoires in COVID-19 (dated by TCRdb to 2020 to 2021). In terms of the full investigation: The collaborator samples originated in the United States, Italy and Spain and spanned the acute and convalescent phases of COVID-19. The prospective study material was composed of cDNA or gDNA derived from T cells, B-cell-depleted T cells, or PBMCs. Deeply sampled blood TCRbeta repertoires from subjects exposed to, actively infected with, or recovered from COVID-19 were included in the dataset. A freely available public database, intended as a resource for researchers studying the immune response to SARS-CoV-2, is where the repertoires were released. Samples came from the ongoing ImmuneRACE study (first 160 participants) plus 1,254 subjects from 6 global collaborators. Nearly every sample came with metadata listing a de-identified subject ID, COVID-19 status, age in years and sex. HLA class I and class II types, where available, came from metadata supplied by the sample provider rather than from assay-based typing.

Collaborating institutions collected whole blood in K2EDTA tubes following their own protocols. For TCRbeta analysis, collaborators shipped samples in one of three forms: frozen whole blood, isolated PBMCs, or DNA extracted from either of those sample types. V is shortened by 0 bases, J by 5 bases, and the region joining them spans 7 bases. From cysteine to phenylalanine, the CDR3 is 13 amino acids long. Only the CDR3 part of the read is kept: 39 bases, read in frame from the first base. CDR1 and CDR2 are read off the germline V gene (reference sequence) as MNHNY and SVGAGI. What the study reported, not specific to this receptor: The amount of clinical and demographic metadata varied by source and participant and was provided uncurated.

TCRbeta CDR3 regions were amplified from genomic DNA by means of the immunoSEQ Assay, a bias-controlled multiplex PCR. Under the source paper's analysis protocol: Within the assay, amplification of reference gene primers was used to estimate how many nucleated cells each sample contained. To quantify the absolute abundance of each unique TCRbeta CDR3 rearrangement, sequence reads were collapsed and filtered. For each sample, productive Simpson clonality was calculated as the square root of Simpson's diversity index across productive rearrangements. The source is immuneACCESS, and TCRdb retained only in-frame sequences with V and J called. Part of the clones is not carried over; for the studies checked, unresolved V genes explain less than half of this, and the remainder is unexplained. For V, J and clone size, that table is used; D and trimming come from the DNA. The table for this sample lists more than 150,000 clones; approximately 86% of them were counted only once. Together, the top ten hold approximately 2.1% of the sample.

Sequencing was carried out using peripheral blood. This receptor was taken from a man between 65 and 85 years old with active or convalescent COVID-19. The chain employs TRBV6-6 and TRBJ1-1; the D gene cannot be resolved reliably. The DNA sequence is as follows: TGTGCCAGCAGTTACTCCCAACGGACTGAAGCTTTCTTT. Its protein reads: CASSYSQRTEAFF.